This is a list of T cell receptor beta chains from one sample in a study of T cell responses to AZD1222 COVID-19 vaccine. The table came from immunoSEQ multiplex PCR; TCRdb's copy has only in-frame clones and leaves some out. The table includes roughly 120,000 clones, around nine tenths detected once. Sequenced material: peripheral blood, taken on day 0 of AZD1222 vaccination. Every receptor here comes from an adult in good health. Both conserved end residues are part of each CDR3. Fields, in order: clone size, J gene, V gene, CDR3 length, CDR3 protein. The size entry is marked missing in some rows and otherwise reads once, few, many or a size class.

size: once
J: TRBJ1-1
V: TRBV27
length: 18
CDR3: CASSLSPLRRDSVREAFF

size: NA
J: TRBJ1-5
V: TRBV7-5
length: 19
CDR3: CVRSFSLLRDRDFNQPQHF

size: NA
J: TRBJ2-1
V: TRBV24-1
length: 13
CDR3: CATSEPRVSEQFF

size: NA
J: TRBJ1-3
V: TRBV7-9
length: 16
CDR3: CASSLATGVSGNTIYF

size: NA
J: TRBJ2-2
V: TRBV13
length: 16
CDR3: CASSPGQGAVTGELFF

size: NA
J: TRBJ2-3
V: TRBV19
length: 13
CDR3: CASSLQGSDTQYF

size: NA
J: TRBJ1-3
V: TRBV24-1
length: 16
CDR3: CATSDLGYLGIYSIYF

size: NA
J: TRBJ1-5
V: TRBV30
length: 14
CDR3: CAWSGGTGSQPQHF

size: NA
J: TRBJ1-1
V: TRBV27
length: 12
CDR3: CASSLRGGEAFF

size: many
J: TRBJ2-5
V: TRBV19
length: 15
CDR3: CASSARTSSQETQYF

size: NA
J: TRBJ1-5
V: TRBV3-1/TRBV3-2
length: 14
CDR3: CASSQSLNNQPQHF

size: once
J: TRBJ1-4
V: TRBV19
length: 14
CDR3: CASSRDRRNEKLFF

size: once
J: TRBJ1-2
V: TRBV19
length: 14
CDR3: CASSMAQRNYGYTF

size: NA
J: TRBJ1-3
V: TRBV6-6
length: 14
CDR3: CASRGDRAGNTIYF

size: NA
J: TRBJ1-2
V: TRBV11-2
length: 13
CDR3: CASSEGGGYGYTF

size: NA
J: TRBJ1-1
V: TRBV6-1
length: 15
CDR3: CASSEALRGWTEAFF

size: NA
J: TRBJ2-2
V: TRBV10-3
length: 16
CDR3: CAISGTSGGFTGELFF

size: few
J: TRBJ2-1
V: TRBV15
length: 13
CDR3: CATRGQAGNEQFF

size: NA
J: TRBJ2-1
V: TRBV24-1
length: 18
CDR3: CATSERTSGRALYNEQFF

size: NA
J: TRBJ1-6
V: TRBV6-5
length: 15
CDR3: CASSYGGVENSPLHF

size: NA
J: TRBJ2-5
V: TRBV3-1/TRBV3-2
length: 17
CDR3: CASSQQVYGGAGETQYF

size: NA
J: TRBJ1-5
V: TRBV24-1
length: 17
CDR3: CATSDPKSSYYNQPQHF

size: NA
J: TRBJ1-2
V: TRBV5-1
length: 15
CDR3: CASSTSGRLSYGYTF

size: NA
J: TRBJ1-5
V: TRBV7-9
length: 14
CDR3: CASSLASGGQPQHF

size: NA
J: TRBJ1-5
V: TRBV2
length: 15
CDR3: CASTPEWGGIQPQHF

size: NA
J: TRBJ2-7
V: TRBV9
length: 14
CDR3: CASSYGQGAYEQYF

size: once
J: TRBJ1-1
V: TRBV7-9
length: 15
CDR3: CASSPRGGRNTEAFF

size: NA
J: TRBJ2-6
V: TRBV27
length: 16
CDR3: CASRGDRSSGANVLTF

size: NA
J: TRBJ2-4
V: TRBV2
length: 14
CDR3: CASSEQGALDIQYF

size: NA
J: TRBJ1-1
V: TRBV12-3/TRBV12-4
length: 13
CDR3: CASSLSPYTEAFF

size: NA
J: TRBJ2-5
V: TRBV27
length: 16
CDR3: CASSPQGTSGRKTQYF

size: NA
J: TRBJ2-3
V: TRBV7-2
length: 15
CDR3: CASSLPTSGTDTQYF

size: NA
J: TRBJ2-5
V: TRBV19
length: 12
CDR3: CASSQGRETQYF

size: NA
J: TRBJ2-1
V: TRBV7-7
length: 13
CDR3: CASSADRGNEQFF

size: once
J: TRBJ1-5
V: TRBV30
length: 13
CDR3: CAWSVKGAQPQHF

size: NA
J: TRBJ1-5
V: TRBV6-6
length: 17
CDR3: CASSLTHRVNGNQPQHF

size: NA
J: TRBJ2-5
V: TRBV19
length: 13
CDR3: CASSPAIQETQYF

size: NA
J: TRBJ1-1
V: TRBV19
length: 15
CDR3: CASTLSVALNTEAFF

size: NA
J: TRBJ2-4
V: TRBV18
length: 14
CDR3: CASSPEISGNIQYF

size: NA
J: TRBJ1-1
V: TRBV18
length: 13
CDR3: CASRSGQNTEAFF

size: NA
J: TRBJ1-2
V: TRBV5-1
length: 14
CDR3: CASSMGQSNYGYTF

size: NA
J: TRBJ2-3
V: TRBV14
length: 15
CDR3: CASSPRQGFTDTQYF

size: NA
J: TRBJ2-5
V: TRBV5-1
length: 13
CDR3: CASSSGARETQYF

size: NA
J: TRBJ2-5
V: TRBV25-1
length: 14
CDR3: CASSAGTGQETQYF

size: few
J: TRBJ2-1
V: TRBV11-1
length: 15
CDR3: CASSLALSILNEQFF

size: NA
J: TRBJ1-2
V: TRBV6-5
length: 14
CDR3: CASRGTDHNYGYTF

size: NA
J: TRBJ2-1
V: TRBV18
length: 18
CDR3: CASSPRASGRAFYNEQFF

size: NA
J: TRBJ1-2
V: TRBV12-3/TRBV12-4
length: 13
CDR3: CASSLGTVYGYTF